Sequencing of this T cell receptor beta chain was carried out in a study of blood T cell repertoires in COVID-19 (dated by TCRdb to about 2020). Concerning the study at large: The collaborator samples originated in the United States, Italy and Spain and spanned the acute and convalescent phases of COVID-19. The prospective study material was composed of cDNA or gDNA derived from T cells, B-cell-depleted T cells, or PBMCs. Deeply sampled blood TCRbeta repertoires from subjects exposed to, actively infected with, or recovered from COVID-19 were included in the dataset. A freely available public database, intended as a resource for researchers studying the immune response to SARS-CoV-2, is where the repertoires were released. Samples were obtained from the ongoing ImmuneRACE study (first 160 participants) and from 1,254 subjects provided by 6 global collaborators. Sample metadata almost always included a de-identified subject ID, COVID-19 status, age in years and sex. HLA class I and class II types, where available, came from metadata supplied by the sample provider rather than from assay-based typing. What the authors observed across the whole study: How much clinical and demographic metadata was included differed by source and by participant, and the metadata was provided uncurated.

The immunoSEQ Assay, a bias-controlled multiplex PCR, was used to amplify TCRbeta CDR3 regions from genomic DNA. Per the source publication's procedure: The number of nucleated cells in each sample was estimated by amplification of reference gene primers within the assay. To quantify the absolute abundance of each unique TCRbeta CDR3 rearrangement, sequence reads were collapsed and filtered. Productive Simpson clonality was computed per sample as the square root of Simpson's diversity index over productive rearrangements. TCRdb holds this immuneACCESS table with in-frame rearrangements only. Some clones are missing; in checked studies, unresolved V genes explain under half, and the rest has no known cause. Clone size and V and J calls were adopted from that table, with D and trimming inferred from the DNA. Within this sample are around 180,000 clones, with 86% of them counted one time only. Of the sample, around 21% is held by the ten largest clones.

The germline V gene yields MNHEY for CDR1 and SVGAGI for CDR2. The CDR3 spans 15 residues, from the cysteine through the phenylalanine. Here the CDR3 DNA is all that survives: 45 bases in frame from base 1. V was cut back by 7 bases and J by 7 bases, leaving a gap of 17 bases between them. Whole blood was collected in K2EDTA tubes by collaborating institutions according to the institutions' own protocols. For TCRbeta analysis, collaborators shipped samples in one of three forms: frozen whole blood, isolated PBMCs, or DNA extracted from either of those sample types. In the case of this clone: The specificity of this receptor is unknown. No much larger clonotype is one base removed from it; base qualities were not supplied.

The sequence was obtained from a man in his sixties or seventies with active or convalescent COVID-19. The V and J segments used are TRBV6-5 and TRBJ1-6; the D region possibly corresponds to TRBD1 (5 bases align). Material: peripheral blood. The CDR3 loop reads CASNPGGPGNSPLHF. The base sequence is TGTGCCAGCAACCCGGGGGGTCCAGGGAATTCACCCCTCCACTTT.